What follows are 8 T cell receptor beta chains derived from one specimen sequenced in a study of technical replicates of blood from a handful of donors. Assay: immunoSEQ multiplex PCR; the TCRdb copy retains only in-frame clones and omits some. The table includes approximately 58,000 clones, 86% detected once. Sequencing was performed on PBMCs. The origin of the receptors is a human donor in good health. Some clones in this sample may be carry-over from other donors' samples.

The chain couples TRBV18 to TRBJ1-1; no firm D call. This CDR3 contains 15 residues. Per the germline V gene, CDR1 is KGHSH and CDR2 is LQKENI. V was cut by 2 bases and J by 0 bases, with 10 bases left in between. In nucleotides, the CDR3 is TGTGCCAGCTCACCATTTGAGGGAATGAACACTGAAGCTTTCTTT. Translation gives CASSPFEGMNTEAFF.

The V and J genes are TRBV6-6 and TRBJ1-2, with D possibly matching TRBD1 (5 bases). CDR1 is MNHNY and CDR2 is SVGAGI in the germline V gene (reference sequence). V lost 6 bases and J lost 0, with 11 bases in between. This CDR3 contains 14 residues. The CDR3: CASRPTDPNYGYTF. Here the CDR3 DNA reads TGTGCCAGCAGACCGACAGACCCTAACTATGGCTACACCTTC.

CDR3 coding DNA: TGCGCCAGCAGCTTGGTAGGGACAGGGGGTTTCGGTGAGCAGTTCTTC. The encoded protein is CASSLVGTGGFGEQFF. The rearrangement uses TRBV5-1 and TRBJ2-1; 11 positions match TRBD1. The CDR3 loop spans 16 amino acids. With 0 bases clipped from V and 9 bases from J, the junction kept 8 bases outside the gene matches. Germline lookup yields CDR1 SGHRS and CDR2 YFSETQ.

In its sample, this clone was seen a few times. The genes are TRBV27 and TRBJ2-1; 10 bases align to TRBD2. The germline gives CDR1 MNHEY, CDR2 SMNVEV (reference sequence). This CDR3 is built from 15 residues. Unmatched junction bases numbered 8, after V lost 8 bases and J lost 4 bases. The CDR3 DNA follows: TGTGCCAGCCGCCCCGGACTAGCGGTTTACAATGAGCAGTTCTTC. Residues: CASRPGLAVYNEQFF.

The CDR3 loop is CASSRTRGRPYGYTF. CDR3 sequence (DNA): TGTGCCAGCAGCAGGACCAGGGGGCGCCCCTATGGCTACACCTTC. This chain links TRBV5-6 with TRBJ1-2, with 8 bases that match TRBD1. Trimming removed 4 bases from V and 4 bases from J; junction bases left unmatched: 9. CDR1 and CDR2 from the germline V gene are SGHDT and YYEEEE. The CDR3 totals 15 residues.

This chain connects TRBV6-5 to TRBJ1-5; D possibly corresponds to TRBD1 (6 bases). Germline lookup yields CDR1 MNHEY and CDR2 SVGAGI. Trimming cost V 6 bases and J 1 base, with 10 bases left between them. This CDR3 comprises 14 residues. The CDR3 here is CASRTDRSNQPQHF. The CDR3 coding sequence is TGTGCCAGCAGGACAGACAGGAGCAATCAGCCCCAGCATTTT.

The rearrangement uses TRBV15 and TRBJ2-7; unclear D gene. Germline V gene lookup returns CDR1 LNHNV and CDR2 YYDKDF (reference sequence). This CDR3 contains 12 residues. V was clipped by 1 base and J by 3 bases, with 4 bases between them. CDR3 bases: TGTGCCACCAGCAGAGTCGGCTACGAGCAGTACTTC. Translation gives CATSRVGYEQYF.

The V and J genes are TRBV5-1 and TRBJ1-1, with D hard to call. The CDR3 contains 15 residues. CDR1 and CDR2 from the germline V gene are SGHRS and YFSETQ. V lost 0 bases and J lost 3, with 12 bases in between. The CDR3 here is CASSLGRFPHTEAFF. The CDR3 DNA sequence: TGCGCCAGCAGCTTGGGGAGGTTTCCCCACACTGAAGCTTTCTTT.